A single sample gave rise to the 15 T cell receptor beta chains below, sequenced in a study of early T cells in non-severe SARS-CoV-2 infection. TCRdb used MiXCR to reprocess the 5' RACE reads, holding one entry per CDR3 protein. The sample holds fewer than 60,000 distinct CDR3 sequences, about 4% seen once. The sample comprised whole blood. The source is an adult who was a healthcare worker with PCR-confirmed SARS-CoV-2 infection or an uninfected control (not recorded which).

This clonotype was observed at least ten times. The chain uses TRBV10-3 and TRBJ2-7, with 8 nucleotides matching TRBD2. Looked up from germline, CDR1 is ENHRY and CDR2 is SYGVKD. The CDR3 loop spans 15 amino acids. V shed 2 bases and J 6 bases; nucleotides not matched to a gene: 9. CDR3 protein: CAISEGPAGASEQYF. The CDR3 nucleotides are TGTGCCATCAGTGAGGGGCCAGCGGGAGCTTCCGAGCAGTACTTC.

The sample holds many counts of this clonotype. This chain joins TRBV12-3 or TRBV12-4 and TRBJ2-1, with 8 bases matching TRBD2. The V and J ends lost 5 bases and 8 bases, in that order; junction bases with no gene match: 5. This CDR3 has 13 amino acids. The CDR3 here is CASSPSGSDEQFF. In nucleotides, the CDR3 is TGTGCCAGCAGTCCAAGCGGGAGTGATGAGCAGTTCTTC.

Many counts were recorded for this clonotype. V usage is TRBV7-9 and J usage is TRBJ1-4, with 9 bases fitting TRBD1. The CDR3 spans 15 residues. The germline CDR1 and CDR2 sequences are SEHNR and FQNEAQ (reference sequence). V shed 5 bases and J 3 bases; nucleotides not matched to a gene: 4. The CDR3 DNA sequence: TGTGCCAGCAGCGCTCGGACAGGGGCTAATGAAAAACTGTTTTTT. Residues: CASSARTGANEKLFF.

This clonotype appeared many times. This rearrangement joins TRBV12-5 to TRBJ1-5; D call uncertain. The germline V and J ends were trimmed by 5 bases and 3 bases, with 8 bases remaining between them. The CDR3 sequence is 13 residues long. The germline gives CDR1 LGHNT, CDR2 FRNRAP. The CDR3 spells CASGNTINQPQHF. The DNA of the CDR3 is TGTGCTAGTGGTAATACAATCAATCAGCCCCAGCATTTT.

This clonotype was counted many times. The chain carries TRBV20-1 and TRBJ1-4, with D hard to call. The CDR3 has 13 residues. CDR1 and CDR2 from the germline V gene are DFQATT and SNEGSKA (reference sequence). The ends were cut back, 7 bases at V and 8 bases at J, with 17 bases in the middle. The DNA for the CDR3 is TGCAGTGTCATAATTTTAAATGAGGAAAAACTGTTTTTT. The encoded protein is CSVIILNEEKLFF.

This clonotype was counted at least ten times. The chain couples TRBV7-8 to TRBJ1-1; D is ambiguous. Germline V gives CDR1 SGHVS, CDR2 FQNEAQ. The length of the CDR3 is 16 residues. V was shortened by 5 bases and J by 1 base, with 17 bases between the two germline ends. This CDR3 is CASSLIITAGNTEAFF. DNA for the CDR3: TGTGCCAGCAGCCTCATCATCACGGCGGGGAACACTGAAGCTTTCTTT.

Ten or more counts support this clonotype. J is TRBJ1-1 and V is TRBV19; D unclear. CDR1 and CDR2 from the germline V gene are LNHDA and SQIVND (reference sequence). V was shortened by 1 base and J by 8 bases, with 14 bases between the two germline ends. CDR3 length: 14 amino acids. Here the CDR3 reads CASSIGLQGLEAFF. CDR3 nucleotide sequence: TGTGCCAGTAGTATAGGACTTCAAGGGTTAGAAGCTTTCTTT.

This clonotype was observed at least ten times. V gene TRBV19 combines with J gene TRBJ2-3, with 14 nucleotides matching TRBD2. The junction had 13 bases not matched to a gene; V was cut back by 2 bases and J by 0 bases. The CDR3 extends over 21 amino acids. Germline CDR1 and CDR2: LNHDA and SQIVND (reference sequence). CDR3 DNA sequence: TGTGCCAGTAGTATACCGGCGGCGGGACTAGCGGGAGCAACTAGCACAGATACGCAGTATTTT. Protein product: CASSIPAAGLAGATSTDTQYF.

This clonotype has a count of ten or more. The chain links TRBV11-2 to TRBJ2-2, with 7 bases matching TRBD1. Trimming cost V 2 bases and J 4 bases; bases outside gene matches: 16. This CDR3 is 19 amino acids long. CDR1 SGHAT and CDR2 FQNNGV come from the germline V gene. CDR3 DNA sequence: TGTGCCAGCAGCTTACACCCATGGTCCCGGGACAGCATCACCGGGGAGCTGTTTTTT. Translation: CASSLHPWSRDSITGELFF.

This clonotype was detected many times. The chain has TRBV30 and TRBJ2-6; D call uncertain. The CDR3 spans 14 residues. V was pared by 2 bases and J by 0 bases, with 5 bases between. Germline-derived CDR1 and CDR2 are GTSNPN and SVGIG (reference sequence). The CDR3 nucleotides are TGTGCCTGGAGTATAAGCTCTGGGGCCAACGTCCTGACTTTC. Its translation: CAWSISSGANVLTF.

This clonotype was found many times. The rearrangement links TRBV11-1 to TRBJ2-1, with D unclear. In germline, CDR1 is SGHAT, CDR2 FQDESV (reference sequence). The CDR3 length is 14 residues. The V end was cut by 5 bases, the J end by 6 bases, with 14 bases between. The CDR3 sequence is CASSLAWTANEQFF. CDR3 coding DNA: TGTGCCAGCAGCCTTGCGTGGACGGCCAATGAGCAGTTCTTC.

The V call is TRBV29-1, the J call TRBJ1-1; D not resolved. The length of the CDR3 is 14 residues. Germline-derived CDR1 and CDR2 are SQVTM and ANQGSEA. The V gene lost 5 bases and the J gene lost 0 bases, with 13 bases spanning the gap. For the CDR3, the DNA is TGCAGCGTTCTCGTGAGGTCCATGAACACTGAAGCTTTCTTT. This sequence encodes CSVLVRSMNTEAFF.

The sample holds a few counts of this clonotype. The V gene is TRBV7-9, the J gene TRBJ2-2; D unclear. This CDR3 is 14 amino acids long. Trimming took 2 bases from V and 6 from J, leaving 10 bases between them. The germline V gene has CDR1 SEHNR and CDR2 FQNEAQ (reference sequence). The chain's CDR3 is CASSLSFIPGELFF. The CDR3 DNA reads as TGTGCCAGCAGCTTAAGTTTCATTCCCGGGGAGCTGTTTTTT.

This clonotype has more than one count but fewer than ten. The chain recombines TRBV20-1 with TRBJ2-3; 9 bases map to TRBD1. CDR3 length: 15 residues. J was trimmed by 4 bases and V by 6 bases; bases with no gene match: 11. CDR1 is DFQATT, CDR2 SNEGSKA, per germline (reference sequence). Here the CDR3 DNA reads TGCAGTGCCCCCCCGGGACAGGGTTTCCCAGATACGCAGTATTTT. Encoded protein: CSAPPGQGFPDTQYF.

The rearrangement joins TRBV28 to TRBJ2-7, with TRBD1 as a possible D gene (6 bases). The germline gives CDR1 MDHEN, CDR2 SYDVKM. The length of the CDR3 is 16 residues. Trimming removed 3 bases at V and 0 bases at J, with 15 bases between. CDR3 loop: CASSFDDRPTSYEQYF. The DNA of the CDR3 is TGTGCCAGCAGTTTCGACGACAGGCCGACCTCCTACGAGCAGTACTTC.